Below, 4 T cell receptor beta chains from the same sample are listed, as sequenced in a study of blood T cell repertoires in COVID-19. The data were produced by immunoSEQ multiplex PCR, yet TCRdb's version contains in-frame clones alone and is incomplete. The sample includes hundreds of thousands of clones, approximately 90% of them seen just once. Sequenced: peripheral blood. These receptors all come from a middle-aged woman who had recovered from COVID-19.

The CDR3 loop reads CASSPTGQIYNEQFF. The CDR3 coding sequence is TGTGCCAGCAGCCCTACGGGACAGATCTACAATGAGCAGTTCTTC. The chain employs TRBV7-2 and TRBJ2-1; the match to TRBD1 covers 7 bases. Germline trimming cut 5 bases from V and 3 bases from J; bases unmatched to any gene: 7. CDR1 and CDR2 from the germline V gene are SGHTA and FQGNSA. This CDR3 region has 15 residues. Drawing the rest from reference TRBV7-2 and TRBJ2-1, the complete variable domain is GAGVSQSPSNKVTEKGKDVELRCDPISGHTALYWYRQSLGQGLEFLIYFQGNSAPDKSGLPSDRFSAERTGGSVSTLTIQRTQQEDSAVYLCASSPTGQIYNEQFFGPGTRLTVL.

The rearrangement joins TRBV12-5 to TRBJ1-5; TRBD1 might be the D (6 bases). Trimming cost V 6 bases and J 3 bases, with 12 bases left between them. From germline, CDR1 is LGHNT and CDR2 FRNRAP. The CDR3 spans 14 residues. The CDR3 DNA reads TGTGCTAGTGGCCAAACAGGGAACAATCAGCCCCAGCATTTT. The encoded protein is CASGQTGNNQPQHF. The full variable domain, completed using reference TRBV12-5 and TRBJ1-5, is DARVTQTPRHKVTEMGQEVTMRCQPILGHNTVFWYRQTMMQGLELLAYFRNRAPLDDSGMPKDRFSAEMPDATLATLKIQPSEPRDSAVYFCASGQTGNNQPQHFGDGTRLSIL.

The chain uses TRBV5-4 and TRBJ1-1, with D hard to call. Germline assignment: CDR1 SGHNT and CDR2 YYREEE (reference sequence). The CDR3 loop spans 14 amino acids. The V gene lost 0 bases and the J gene lost 1 base, with 7 bases spanning the gap. CDR3 in DNA: TGTGCCAGCAGCTTGGCAGGTACGAACACTGAAGCTTTCTTT. The encoded protein is CASSLAGTNTEAFF.

The chain uses TRBV19 and TRBJ2-7; TRBD1 matches 12 bases. Looked up from germline, CDR1 is LNHDA and CDR2 is SQIVND (reference sequence). CDR3 length: 15 residues. The V segment lost 1 base and the J segment 5 bases; nucleotides outside the gene matches: 3. CDR3 DNA: TGTGCCAGTAGTATAGGAGGGACAGGGGGCCACGAGCAGTACTTC. Translated: CASSIGGTGGHEQYF.